This T cell receptor beta chain comes out of a study of blood T cell repertoires in COVID-19 (dated by TCRdb to about 2020). Turning to the overall study: Collaborator samples came from the United States, Italy and Spain and covered acute and convalescent phases of COVID-19. Sample metadata almost always included a de-identified subject ID, COVID-19 status, age in years and sex. Where available, HLA class I and class II types were taken from metadata supplied by the sample provider and were not determined by assay-based typing. The samples were drawn from two sources: the first 160 participants of the ongoing ImmuneRACE study, and about 1,300 subjects contributed by 6 global collaborators. Subjects who had been exposed to COVID-19, were actively infected with it, or had recovered from it provided the deeply sampled blood TCRbeta repertoires that made up the dataset. The material from the prospective study consisted of cDNA or gDNA derived from T cells, B-cell-depleted T cells, or PBMCs. The repertoires were released in a freely available public database intended as a resource for research on the immune response to SARS-CoV-2.

TCRbeta CDR3 regions were amplified from genomic DNA by means of the immunoSEQ Assay, a bias-controlled multiplex PCR. Per the original workflow: Nucleated cell counts per sample were estimated from amplification of reference gene primers within the assay. To quantify the absolute abundance of each unique TCRbeta CDR3 rearrangement, sequence reads were collapsed and filtered. For each sample, productive Simpson clonality was calculated as the square root of Simpson's diversity index across productive rearrangements. Imported from immuneACCESS, the table was reduced by TCRdb to in-frame sequences with V and J called. These copies leave out some clones; in studies compared against another copy, an unresolved V gene accounts for under half, and the cause of the remainder is not known. Clonal size and the V and J genes are those of that table, whereas D and trimming came from the DNA. The sample data list 350,000 to 450,000 clones, and more than 85% of these were observed just once. About 3% of the sample comes from the top ten.

Collaborating institutions collected whole blood in K2EDTA tubes following their own protocols. For TCRbeta analysis, collaborators shipped samples in one of three forms: frozen whole blood, isolated PBMCs, or DNA extracted from either of those sample types. About this clone: Its antigen is not yet known. Qualities for individual bases were not recorded, and no much larger clone is one base off.

The CDR3 contains 14 residues, cysteine and phenylalanine counted. Kept here is only the CDR3 DNA, which spans 42 bases and is read in frame from base 1. V and J are truncated by 1 base and 7 bases respectively, leaving an intervening sequence of 10 bases. The germline V gene encodes CDR1 SEHNR and CDR2 FQNEAQ (reference sequence). Beyond this particular receptor, the publication reports: Clinical and demographic metadata were provided uncurated, with the amount varying by source and participant.

Sequencing input: peripheral blood. The receptor was derived from a human donor in a cohort sampled during active COVID-19. The chain is encoded by TRBV7-9 joined to TRBJ1-4; a confident D gene designation cannot be given. The DNA sequence follows: TGTGCCAGCAGCTTAGGAGCCGAGGGTGAAAAACTGTTTTTT. Translated, this gives CASSLGAEGEKLFF.